The 22 T cell receptor beta chains below all came from one sample that was sequenced in a study of blood T cell repertoires in COVID-19. Generated by immunoSEQ multiplex PCR, the TCRdb table keeps only in-frame clones and is missing some. The table lists about 60,000 clones, roughly four fifths of them singletons. Source material: peripheral blood. The receptors here all came from a human donor in a cohort sampled during active COVID-19.

The chain recombines TRBV19 with TRBJ2-5; 8 bases map to TRBD1. The germline gives CDR1 LNHDA, CDR2 SQIVND (reference sequence). The V segment lost 2 bases and the J segment 2 bases; nucleotides outside the gene matches: 10. The CDR3 is 17 residues long. CDR3 region: CASSISQGATNQETQYF. In nucleotides, the CDR3 is TGTGCCAGTAGTATATCTCAGGGGGCCACTAATCAAGAGACCCAGTACTTC.

Here the CDR3 reads CATSNNYEQYF. In DNA form, the CDR3 reads TGTGCCACCAGCAACAACTACGAGCAGTACTTC. The rearrangement joins TRBV15 to TRBJ2-7; D uncertain. Germline CDR1 is LNHNV and CDR2 is YYDKDF (reference sequence). V dropped 4 bases and J dropped 3 bases, with 4 bases sitting between them. The length of the CDR3 is 11 residues.

The chain couples TRBV18 to TRBJ2-5; 8 nucleotides agree with TRBD2. J was trimmed by 3 bases and V by 3 bases; bases with no gene match: 0. Germline V gene data show CDR1 as KGHSH and CDR2 as LQKENI. CDR3 length: 13 amino acids. CDR3 amino acids: CASSPGLEETQYF. CDR3 coding DNA: TGTGCCAGCTCACCGGGACTAGAAGAGACCCAGTACTTC. Full variable domain (outside the CDR3, taken from reference TRBV18 and TRBJ2-5): NAGVMQNPRHLVRRRGQEARLRCSPMKGHSHVYWYRQLPEEGLKFMVYLQKENIIDESGMPKERFSAEFPKEGPSILRIQQVVRGDSAAYFCASSPGLEETQYFGPGTRLLVL.

The chain couples TRBV19 to TRBJ2-1; TRBD1 is a possible D gene (6 bases). The CDR3 loop spans 16 amino acids. Per the germline V gene, CDR1 is LNHDA and CDR2 is SQIVND (reference sequence). V was cut by 8 bases and J by 4 bases, with 21 bases left in between. CDR3 nucleotide sequence: TGTGCCAGTCAGGGGCCTGGGCCAACCAAGTACAATGAGCAGTTCTTC. It specifies CASQGPGPTKYNEQFF. Supplemented by reference TRBV19 and TRBJ2-1, the full variable domain reads DGGITQSPKYLFRKEGQNVTLSCEQNLNHDAMYWYRQDPGQGLRLIYYSQIVNDFQKGDIAEGYSVSREKKESFPLTVTSAQKNPTAFYLCASQGPGPTKYNEQFFGPGTRLTVL.

The CDR3 region is CASSQGAGNTIYF. CDR3 bases: TGTGCCAGCAGCCAAGGGGCTGGAAACACCATATATTTT. The gene calls are TRBV7-2 and TRBJ1-3; maybe TRBD1 (5 bases). Trimming removed 5 bases at V and 2 bases at J, with 7 bases between. This CDR3 has 13 residues. Germline CDR1 reads SGHTA; CDR2 reads FQGNSA.

V and J are TRBV12-5 and TRBJ2-7; tentative D call: TRBD1 (6 bases). Germline CDR1 is LGHNT and CDR2 is FRNRAP. There are 15 residues in the CDR3. The V end lost 3 bases, the J end lost 0 bases, and 12 bases lay between the germline ends. CDR3 bases: TGTGCTAGTGGTTTAGCAGGGGACCCCTCCTACGAGCAGTACTTC. Translated: CASGLAGDPSYEQYF. The whole variable domain, remainder taken from reference TRBV12-5 and TRBJ2-7, is DARVTQTPRHKVTEMGQEVTMRCQPILGHNTVFWYRQTMMQGLELLAYFRNRAPLDDSGMPKDRFSAEMPDATLATLKIQPSEPRDSAVYFCASGLAGDPSYEQYFGPGTRLTVT.

The gene calls are TRBV6-6 and TRBJ1-4; D gene unclear. V was pared by 2 bases and J by 4 bases, with 5 bases between. The CDR3 runs to 13 residues. Looked up from germline, CDR1 is MNHNY and CDR2 is SVGAGI (reference sequence). DNA of the CDR3: TGTGCCAGCAGTTACAGACTTAATGAAAAACTGTTTTTT. This translates into CASSYRLNEKLFF.

This clone was recorded once. The chain joins TRBV2 to TRBJ2-7; 14 bases line up with TRBD2. Germline V lookup: CDR1 SNHLY, CDR2 FYNNEI. The CDR3 loop spans 19 amino acids. The trim removed 5 bases at V and 5 bases at J, leaving 17 bases unmatched. The CDR3 sequence: CASSSPTSGRAAITDEQYF. For the CDR3, the DNA is TGTGCCAGCAGTTCCCCGACTAGCGGGAGGGCCGCGATTACCGACGAGCAGTACTTC.

V is TRBV18 and J is TRBJ1-1; D may be TRBD1 (5 bases). CDR3 length: 13 amino acids. Germline V gene sequence: CDR1 KGHSH, CDR2 LQKENI. The ends were cut back, 4 bases at V and 7 bases at J, with 13 bases in the middle. Here the CDR3 DNA reads TGTGCCAGCTCACTAACCTCGGGACTTGAAGCTTTCTTT. It codes for CASSLTSGLEAFF.

The chain employs TRBV28 and TRBJ2-7; 8 nucleotides agree with TRBD1. Germline V gene sequence: CDR1 MDHEN, CDR2 SYDVKM. The CDR3 consists of 13 residues. V trimming: 5 bases; J trimming: 5 bases; junction bases outside the gene matches: 5. CDR3 sequence (DNA): TGTGCCAGCAGTCGGACAGGGAGCGACGAGCAGTACTTC. Its translation is CASSRTGSDEQYF.

The chain couples TRBV5-5 to TRBJ1-2, with D possibly being TRBD1 (5 bases). V was clipped by 2 bases and J by 8 bases, with 13 bases between them. CDR3 length equals 13 residues. Germline V gene sequence: CDR1 SGHKS, CDR2 YYEKEE (reference sequence). The CDR3 DNA sequence: TGTGCCAGCAGCTTAGGAGGGGCGCGGGGCTACACCTTC. Its protein product is CASSLGGARGYTF.

The chain combines TRBV7-9 with TRBJ2-7; D remains unclear. V was cut by 0 bases and J by 3 bases, with 18 bases left in between. Germline V gene sequence: CDR1 SEHNR, CDR2 FQNEAQ (reference sequence). The CDR3 totals 17 residues. The CDR3, as DNA: TGTGCCAGCAGCTTAGCTCCTGTAAGTGTCCCAGACTACGAGCAGTACTTC. Translating gives CASSLAPVSVPDYEQYF.

The chain couples TRBV5-4 to TRBJ1-2, with a weak D call TRBD1 (6 bases). From germline, CDR1 is SGHNT and CDR2 YYREEE (reference sequence). The CDR3 spans 14 residues. Trimming removed 2 bases from V and 3 bases from J, with 11 bases in between. CDR3 DNA: TGTGCCAGCAGCTTCGGGGGGGCCGACTATGGCTACACCTTC. Translated: CASSFGGADYGYTF.

The V call is TRBV29-1, the J call TRBJ1-2, with D perhaps matching TRBD1 (5 bases). CDR3 length equals 14 residues. Between the trimmed V and J ends, which lost 7 bases and 3 bases, there was a span of 18 bases. CDR1 is SQVTM, CDR2 ANQGSEA, per germline. The CDR3 protein is CSARGAGSDYGYTF. CDR3 coding DNA: TGCAGCGCCAGAGGGGCCGGGAGTGACTATGGCTACACCTTC.

This rearrangement joins TRBV9 to TRBJ2-1; 9 nucleotides agree with TRBD2. Germline assignment: CDR1 SGDLS and CDR2 YYNGEE. The V and J ends lost 0 bases and 5 bases, in that order; junction bases with no gene match: 9. The length of the CDR3 is 17 residues. DNA of the CDR3: TGTGCCAGCAGCGTAGCGGTAGGGGCGGGAGGGCACAATGAGCAGTTCTTC. Translation gives CASSVAVGAGGHNEQFF.

The J gene is TRBJ2-7, the V gene TRBV29-1; weak D call: TRBD2 (6 bases). Trimming took 1 base from V and 5 from J, leaving 12 bases between them. From germline, CDR1 is SQVTM and CDR2 ANQGSEA. The CDR3 spans 13 residues. This CDR3 reads CSVEGRDFHEQYF. The CDR3 DNA is TGCAGCGTTGAAGGGCGGGACTTTCACGAGCAGTACTTC.

The gene calls are TRBV15 and TRBJ2-2; TRBD1 agrees at 10 bases. The junction had 0 bases not matched to a gene; V was cut back by 1 base and J by 4 bases. Germline V lookup: CDR1 LNHNV, CDR2 YYDKDF (reference sequence). The CDR3 totals 15 residues. The CDR3, as DNA: TGTGCCACCAGCAGAGGGGACAGGGGCACCGGGGAGCTGTTTTTT. Protein sequence: CATSRGDRGTGELFF.

The rearrangement links TRBV6-6 to TRBJ1-1, with 7 positions matching TRBD1. The CDR3 loop spans 15 amino acids. CDR1 and CDR2 from the germline V gene are MNHNY and SVGAGI (reference sequence). Germline trimming cut 4 bases from V and 4 bases from J; bases unmatched to any gene: 9. CDR3 region: CASSFQGGGSTEAFF. Here the CDR3 DNA reads TGTGCCAGCAGTTTCCAGGGGGGCGGTAGCACTGAAGCTTTCTTT.

This sequence joins TRBV30 and TRBJ1-1; D is unresolved. CDR3 length equals 13 residues. Per germline, CDR1 GTSNPN and CDR2 SVGIG (reference sequence). V lost 3 bases and J lost 0, with 8 bases in between. The CDR3 nucleotides are TGTGCCTGGAGGGCCTTTATGAACACTGAAGCTTTCTTT. This translates into CAWRAFMNTEAFF.

The V gene is TRBV6-6, the J gene TRBJ1-2; 9 positions agree with TRBD1. This CDR3 is 15 amino acids long. Germline CDR1 MNHNY, CDR2 SVGAGI (reference sequence). J lost 8 bases, V lost 2 bases, and 9 bases had no gene match. The CDR3 DNA follows: TGTGCCAGCAGTTACGCCTCCGTTGGGACAGGGGGCTACACCTTC. As protein: CASSYASVGTGGYTF.

Here the CDR3 reads CASSYPPDWANTEAFF. The CDR3 DNA is TGTGCCAGCAGTTACCCCCCGGACTGGGCGAACACTGAAGCTTTCTTT. This rearrangement joins TRBV6-2 or TRBV6-3 to TRBJ1-1, with D hard to call. Per the germline V gene, CDR1 is MNHEY and CDR2 is SVGEGT. V was cut by 2 bases and J by 1 base, with 14 bases left in between. The CDR3 spans 16 residues.

V usage is TRBV9 and J usage is TRBJ2-7; TRBD1 aligns across 8 bases. The junction had 5 bases not matched to a gene; V was cut back by 5 bases and J by 7 bases. The CDR3 covers 12 residues. Germline loops: CDR1 SGDLS, CDR2 YYNGEE. As DNA, the CDR3 is TGTGCCAGCAGTCAGGGGGCGGGGGAGCAGTACTTC. Translation gives CASSQGAGEQYF.